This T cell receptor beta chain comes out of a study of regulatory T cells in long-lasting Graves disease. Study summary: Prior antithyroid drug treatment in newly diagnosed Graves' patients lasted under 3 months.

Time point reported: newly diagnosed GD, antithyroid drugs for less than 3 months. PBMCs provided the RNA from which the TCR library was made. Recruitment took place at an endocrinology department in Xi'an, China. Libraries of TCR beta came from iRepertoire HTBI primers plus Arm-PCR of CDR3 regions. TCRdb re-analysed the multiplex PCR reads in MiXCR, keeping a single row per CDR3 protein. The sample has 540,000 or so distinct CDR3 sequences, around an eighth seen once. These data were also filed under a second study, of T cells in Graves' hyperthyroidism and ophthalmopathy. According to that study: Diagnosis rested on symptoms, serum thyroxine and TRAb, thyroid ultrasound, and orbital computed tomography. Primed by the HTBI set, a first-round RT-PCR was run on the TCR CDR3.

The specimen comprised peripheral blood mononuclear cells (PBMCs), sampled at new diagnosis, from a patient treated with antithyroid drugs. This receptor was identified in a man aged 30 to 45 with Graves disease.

The CDR3 is CSASPPNQPQHF. The CDR3 region has the DNA TGCAGTGCTAGTCCCCCTAATCAGCCCCAGCATTTT. The rearrangement links TRBV20-1 to TRBJ1-5, with unresolved D. The V gene lost 3 bases and the J gene lost 4 bases, with 7 bases spanning the gap. Germline V gives CDR1 DFQATT, CDR2 SNEGSKA (reference sequence). The CDR3 has 12 residues.